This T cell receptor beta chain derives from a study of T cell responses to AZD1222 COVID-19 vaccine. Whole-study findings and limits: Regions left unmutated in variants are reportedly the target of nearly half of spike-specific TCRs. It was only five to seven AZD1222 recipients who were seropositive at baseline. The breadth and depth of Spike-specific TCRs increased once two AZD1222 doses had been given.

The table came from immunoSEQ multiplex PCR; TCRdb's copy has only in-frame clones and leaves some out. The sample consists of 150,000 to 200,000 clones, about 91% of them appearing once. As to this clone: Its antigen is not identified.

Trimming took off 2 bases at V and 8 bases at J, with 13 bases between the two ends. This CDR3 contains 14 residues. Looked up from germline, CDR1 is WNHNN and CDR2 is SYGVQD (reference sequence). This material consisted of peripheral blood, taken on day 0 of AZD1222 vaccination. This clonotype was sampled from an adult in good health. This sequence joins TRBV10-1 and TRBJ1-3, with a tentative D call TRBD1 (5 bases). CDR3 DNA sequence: TGCGCCAGCAGTGAGCCGGGGACCAGCGACACCATATATTTT. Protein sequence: CASSEPGTSDTIYF.